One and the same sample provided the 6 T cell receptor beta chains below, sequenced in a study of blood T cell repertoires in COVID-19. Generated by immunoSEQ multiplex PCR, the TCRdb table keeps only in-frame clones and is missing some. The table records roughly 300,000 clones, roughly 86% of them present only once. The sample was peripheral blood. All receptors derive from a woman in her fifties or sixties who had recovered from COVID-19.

Written as DNA, the CDR3 is TGCGCCAGCAGCACGACACTTTCCTACGAGCAGTACTTC. Its translation is CASSTTLSYEQYF. The rearrangement joins TRBV4-3 to TRBJ2-7; D not certain. CDR3 length equals 13 residues. Trimming pared 5 bases from V and 1 base from J, leaving 9 bases between. In germline, CDR1 is LGHNA, CDR2 YSLEER.

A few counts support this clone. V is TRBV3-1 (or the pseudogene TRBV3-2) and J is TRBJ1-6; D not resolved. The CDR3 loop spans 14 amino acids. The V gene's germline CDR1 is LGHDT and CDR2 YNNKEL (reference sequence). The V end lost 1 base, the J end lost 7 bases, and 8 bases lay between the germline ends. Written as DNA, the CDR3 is TGTGCCAGCAGCCAAGGGGGAGAAAATTCACCCCTCCACTTT. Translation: CASSQGGENSPLHF.

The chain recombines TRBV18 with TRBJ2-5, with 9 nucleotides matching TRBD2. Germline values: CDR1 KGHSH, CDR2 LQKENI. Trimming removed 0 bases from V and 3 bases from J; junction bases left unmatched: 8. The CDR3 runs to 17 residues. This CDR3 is CASSPPTGGGAKETQYF. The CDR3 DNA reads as TGTGCCAGCTCACCACCTACAGGCGGGGGGGCCAAAGAGACCCAGTACTTC.

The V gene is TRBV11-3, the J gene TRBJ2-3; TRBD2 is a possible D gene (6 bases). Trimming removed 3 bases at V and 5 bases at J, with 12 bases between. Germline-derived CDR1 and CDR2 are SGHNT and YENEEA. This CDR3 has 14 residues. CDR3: CASSFGGNGDTQYF. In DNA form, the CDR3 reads TGTGCCAGCAGCTTTGGCGGGAATGGAGATACGCAGTATTTT.

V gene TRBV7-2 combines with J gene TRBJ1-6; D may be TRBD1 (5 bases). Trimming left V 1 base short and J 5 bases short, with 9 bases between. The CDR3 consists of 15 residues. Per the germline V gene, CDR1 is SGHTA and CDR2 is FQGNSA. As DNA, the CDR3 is TGTGCCAGCAGCTTAGGCAGGGCTGATAATTCACCCCTCCACTTT. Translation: CASSLGRADNSPLHF. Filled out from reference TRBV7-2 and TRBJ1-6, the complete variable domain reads GAGVSQSPSNKVTEKGKDVELRCDPISGHTALYWYRQSLGQGLEFLIYFQGNSAPDKSGLPSDRFSAERTGGSVSTLTIQRTQQEDSAVYLCASSLGRADNSPLHFGNGTRLTVT.

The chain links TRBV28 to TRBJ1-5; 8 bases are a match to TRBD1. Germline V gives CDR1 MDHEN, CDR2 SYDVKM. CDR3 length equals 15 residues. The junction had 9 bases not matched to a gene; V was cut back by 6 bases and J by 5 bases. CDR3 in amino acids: CASSRDRGNDQPQHF. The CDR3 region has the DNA TGTGCCAGCAGCCGCGACAGGGGCAACGATCAGCCCCAGCATTTT. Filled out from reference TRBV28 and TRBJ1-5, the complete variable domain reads DVKVTQSSRYLVKRTGEKVFLECVQDMDHENMFWYRQDPGLGLRLIYFSYDVKMKEKGDIPEGYSVSREKKERFSLILESASTNQTSMYLCASSRDRGNDQPQHFGDGTRLSIL.